The 32 T cell receptor beta chains given below trace back to one sample, sequenced in a study of beta chain features in type 1 diabetes. Expressed TCRB transcripts were sequenced, since all the RNA that had been isolated was reverse transcribed. TCRdb keeps only in-frame clones here, not all; method: immunoSEQ multiplex PCR. The sample lists around 330,000 clones; 11% were seen once. The specimen sequenced was naive CD4+ T cells from blood. The receptor set was obtained from a young woman in good health.

The table lists this clone with a few counts. The chain is built from TRBV4-2 and TRBJ2-2, with D possibly TRBD1 on 7 matching bases. The CDR3 length is 21 residues. Germline assignment: CDR1 LGHNA and CDR2 YNFKEQ. The germline V and J ends were trimmed by 0 bases and 5 bases, with 28 bases remaining between them. The CDR3 here is CASSQDLLIGSRTGGTGELFF. CDR3 nucleotide sequence: TGTGCCAGCAGCCAAGATCTTTTGATAGGAAGTAGGACAGGAGGGACCGGGGAGCTGTTTTTT.

A few counts support this clone. The rearrangement joins TRBV4-2 to TRBJ2-5; TRBD2 might be the D (5 bases). Germline assignment: CDR1 LGHNA and CDR2 YNFKEQ. This CDR3 contains 17 residues. The V end was cut by 2 bases, the J end by 0 bases, with 16 bases between. The CDR3 DNA is TGTGCCAGCAGCCAAAGGTTCGGGGTCCCGAACCAAGAGACCCAGTACTTC. This encodes CASSQRFGVPNQETQYF.

V is TRBV28 and J is TRBJ2-3; 11 nucleotides agree with TRBD2. CDR3 length: 17 residues. Looked up from germline, CDR1 is MDHEN and CDR2 is SYDVKM. Unmatched junction bases numbered 9, after V lost 5 bases and J lost 2 bases. CDR3 DNA: TGTGCCAGCAGTCGTACTAGCGGGAGTGGGAACACAGATACGCAGTATTTT. Its translation: CASSRTSGSGNTDTQYF.

This clone came up many times. The chain uses TRBV5-1 and TRBJ2-1; 7 bases align to TRBD2. V shed 4 bases, J shed 10 bases, and the junction held 2 bases outside the gene matches. The CDR3 consists of 11 residues. Per germline, CDR1 SGHRS and CDR2 YFSETQ. CDR3 sequence: CASSLGGEQFF. In nucleotides, the CDR3 is TGCGCCAGCAGCCTGGGAGGGGAGCAGTTCTTC. Filled out from reference TRBV5-1 and TRBJ2-1, the complete variable domain reads KAGVTQTPRYLIKTRGQQVTLSCSPISGHRSVSWYQQTPGQGLQFLFEYFSETQRNKGNFPGRFSGRQFSNSRSEMNVSTLELGDSALYLCASSLGGEQFFGPGTRLTVL.

The genes are TRBV11-2 and TRBJ2-5; possible D gene TRBD2, 7 bases. CDR1 SGHAT and CDR2 FQNNGV come from the germline V gene. Trimming removed 5 bases from V and 5 bases from J, with 18 bases in between. This CDR3 is built from 15 residues. CDR3 DNA: TGTGCCAGCAGCCCCTTATCAGCGGGACACGAGACCCAGTACTTC. Amino acid sequence: CASSPLSAGHETQYF.

The chain couples TRBV6-5 to TRBJ1-1; the D is unclear. Germline CDR1 MNHEY, CDR2 SVGAGI. This CDR3 has 14 residues. V lost 5 bases and J lost 0, with 10 bases in between. CDR3 sequence: CASSPGLMNTEAFF. The DNA for the CDR3 is TGTGCCAGCAGTCCTGGGCTCATGAACACTGAAGCTTTCTTT.

In this sample, this clone turned up a few times. One junction end does not reproduce the germline sequence, and a read error may be involved. The chain combines TRBV29-1 with TRBJ2-1, with 9 nucleotides matching TRBD2. This CDR3 is 15 amino acids long. Germline V gene sequence: CDR1 SQVTM, CDR2 ANQGSEA. Here the CDR3 reads CSVEGGLADYNEQFF. CDR3 sequence (DNA): TGCAGCGTCGAAGGGGGACTAGCAGACTACAATGAGCAGTTCTTC.

V usage is TRBV18 and J usage is TRBJ2-1; 10 positions match TRBD1. The ends lost 3 bases at V and 6 bases at J; junction bases unmatched: 5. The CDR3 sequence is 15 residues long. Germline CDR1 is KGHSH and CDR2 is LQKENI. The CDR3 reads CASSPGQGVRNEQFF. In DNA form, the CDR3 reads TGTGCCAGCTCACCCGGACAGGGGGTCCGCAATGAGCAGTTCTTC.

The genes are TRBV7-2 and TRBJ2-5; 8 bases are a match to TRBD2. The CDR3 has 16 amino acids. J gave up 2 bases and V 7 bases, and 12 bases lay outside the gene matches. Germline CDR1 and CDR2: SGHTA and FQGNSA. The CDR3 protein is CASTAAGASGQETQYF. In DNA, the CDR3 is TGTGCCAGCACCGCGGCGGGGGCTAGCGGGCAAGAGACCCAGTACTTC.

This chain uses TRBV2 with TRBJ2-3; TRBD1 matches 7 bases. The CDR3 totals 14 residues. From germline, CDR1 is SNHLY and CDR2 FYNNEI. V lost 8 bases, J lost 6 bases, and 11 bases stayed unmatched. This CDR3 reads CASQGRGGSDTQYF. The CDR3 DNA follows: TGTGCCAGCCAGGGGCGAGGGGGCTCGGATACGCAGTATTTT. Full variable domain (outside the CDR3, taken from reference TRBV2 and TRBJ2-3): EPEVTQTPSHQVTQMGQEVILRCVPISNHLYFYWYRQILGQKVEFLVSFYNNEISEKSEIFDDQFSVERPDGSNFTLKIRSTKLEDSAMYFCASQGRGGSDTQYFGPGTRLTVL.

This clone was recorded a few times. The V gene is TRBV5-1, the J gene TRBJ1-1; 7 bases are a match to TRBD1. This CDR3 is built from 13 residues. The germline CDR1 and CDR2 sequences are SGHRS and YFSETQ. V trimming: 3 bases; J trimming: 8 bases; junction bases outside the gene matches: 7. CDR3 DNA: TGCGCCAGCAGCTACGACAGGGCGGTGGAAGCTTTCTTT. It specifies CASSYDRAVEAFF.

This clone was seen only a few times. The chain uses TRBV30 and TRBJ2-7; 9 positions match TRBD1. Germline lookup yields CDR1 GTSNPN and CDR2 SVGIG (reference sequence). Trimming at V came to 0 bases and at J to 4 bases, leaving 7 bases not matched to a gene. This CDR3 comprises 15 residues. CDR3 bases: TGTGCCTGGAGTGTACGAAGGACAGGGGAGTACGAGCAGTACTTC. It specifies CAWSVRRTGEYEQYF.

This clone was picked up a small number of times. The genes are TRBV18 and TRBJ2-1, with D possibly matching TRBD2 (7 bases). The CDR3 has 13 amino acids. With 5 bases removed from V and 5 bases from J, the gap between germline ends came to 10 bases. Germline CDR1 is KGHSH and CDR2 is LQKENI. CDR3 amino acids: CASSTGRDNEQFF. Written as DNA, the CDR3 is TGTGCCAGCTCAACAGGGAGGGACAATGAGCAGTTCTTC.

This clone was counted between two and nine times. The chain has TRBV7-2 and TRBJ1-1; TRBD1 matches 10 bases. Looked up from germline, CDR1 is SGHTA and CDR2 is FQGNSA. Losses at the gene ends were 6 bases for V and 6 bases for J; bases not matched to a gene: 4. The CDR3 has 13 amino acids. The CDR3 protein is CASSRTGGSEAFF. DNA of the CDR3: TGTGCCAGCAGTCGGACAGGGGGATCTGAAGCTTTCTTT. The full variable domain, its missing parts supplied by reference TRBV7-2 and TRBJ1-1, is GAGVSQSPSNKVTEKGKDVELRCDPISGHTALYWYRQSLGQGLEFLIYFQGNSAPDKSGLPSDRFSAERTGGSVSTLTIQRTQQEDSAVYLCASSRTGGSEAFFGQGTRLTVV.

The chain has TRBV4-1 and TRBJ1-1; 7 bases line up with TRBD1. CDR1 is MGHRA and CDR2 is YSYEKL in the germline V gene. V shed 1 base and J 5 bases; nucleotides not matched to a gene: 7. This CDR3 spans 15 amino acids. The CDR3 loop is CASSQVLGGLTEAFF. DNA for the CDR3: TGCGCCAGCAGCCAAGTTTTAGGGGGCTTAACTGAAGCTTTCTTT.

This clone was observed a handful of times. This rearrangement joins TRBV11-1 to TRBJ2-5; D perhaps matches TRBD1 (5 bases). V lost 5 bases to trimming and J lost 5 bases, with 12 bases between them. CDR3 length equals 13 residues. Germline CDR1 is SGHAT and CDR2 is FQDESV (reference sequence). The DNA of the CDR3 is TGTGCCAGCAGCGCCCGGACAAGGGAGACCCAGTACTTC. This encodes CASSARTRETQYF.

The CDR3 DNA follows: TGTGCCATCAGCCCTAGCGGGAGCCGGAGCTCCTACGAGCAGTACTTC. This translates into CAISPSGSRSSYEQYF. The gene calls are TRBV10-3 and TRBJ2-7, with TRBD2 identical over 10 bases. The germline V gene has CDR1 ENHRY and CDR2 SYGVKD. The CDR3 is 16 amino acids. Trimming cost V 6 bases and J 0 bases; bases outside gene matches: 8.

This clone came up a few times. The chain uses TRBV28 and TRBJ2-1; TRBD1 matches 10 bases. The V and J ends lost 4 bases and 5 bases, in that order; junction bases with no gene match: 5. The length of the CDR3 is 15 residues. Germline CDR1 MDHEN, CDR2 SYDVKM. CDR3 loop: CASSSTGGWDNEQFF. CDR3 DNA: TGTGCCAGCAGTTCGACAGGGGGCTGGGACAATGAGCAGTTCTTC.

This clone occurred a few times. The chain joins TRBV28 to TRBJ2-2, with D perhaps matching TRBD1 (5 bases). The CDR3 has 14 residues. Germline lookup yields CDR1 MDHEN and CDR2 SYDVKM. Trimming cost V 5 bases and J 5 bases, with 12 bases left between them. The CDR3 sequence is CASSGQIGTGELFF. As DNA, the CDR3 is TGTGCCAGCAGTGGACAAATAGGGACCGGGGAGCTGTTTTTT.

This chain connects TRBV28 to TRBJ2-4, with 9 bases identical to TRBD1. Germline-derived CDR1 and CDR2 are MDHEN and SYDVKM. The CDR3 covers 15 residues. Unmatched junction bases numbered 5, after V lost 7 bases and J lost 1 base. The chain's CDR3 is CASNTQGAAKNIQYF. In DNA, the CDR3 is TGTGCCAGCAATACACAGGGGGCGGCCAAAAACATTCAGTACTTC.

This chain joins TRBV19 and TRBJ2-6; TRBD1 matches at 8 bases. The trim removed 5 bases at V and 2 bases at J, leaving 2 bases unmatched. CDR3 size: 15 residues. From germline, CDR1 is LNHDA and CDR2 SQIVND (reference sequence). The CDR3 spells CASSQQGAGANVLTF. The CDR3 bases are TGTGCCAGTAGTCAACAGGGGGCTGGGGCCAACGTCCTGACTTTC.

This clone came up a few times. V is TRBV7-2 and J is TRBJ2-3; 8 nucleotides align to TRBD2. V shed 5 bases and J 6 bases; nucleotides not matched to a gene: 7. CDR3 length: 14 amino acids. CDR1 and CDR2 (germline): SGHTA, FQGNSA. The CDR3 DNA is TGTGCCAGCAGCCCCAGCGGGAGATCCGATACGCAGTATTTT. It encodes CASSPSGRSDTQYF.

The chain employs TRBV7-2 and TRBJ2-3; TRBD2 aligns across 8 bases. This CDR3 spans 16 amino acids. Unmatched junction bases numbered 8, after V lost 5 bases and J lost 1 base. Germline CDR1 reads SGHTA; CDR2 reads FQGNSA. In nucleotides, the CDR3 is TGTGCCAGCAGCCTACAAGCGGGAGACGGCACAGATACGCAGTATTTT. Residues: CASSLQAGDGTDTQYF.

This clone showed up just a few times. The chain joins TRBV30 to TRBJ1-1; possibly TRBD1 for D (6 bases). Trimming removed 4 bases at V and 3 bases at J, with 9 bases between. The CDR3 covers 12 residues. Germline V CDR1 and CDR2: GTSNPN, SVGIG (reference sequence). The CDR3 protein is CAWIGGDTEAFF. CDR3 nucleotides: TGTGCCTGGATTGGGGGCGACACTGAAGCTTTCTTT.

In its sample, this clone was seen a few times. The chain has TRBV9 and TRBJ2-1, with a weak D call TRBD1 (7 bases). Trimming stripped 0 bases from V and 8 bases from J, with 15 bases between. From germline, CDR1 is SGDLS and CDR2 YYNGEE. CDR3 length: 15 residues. CDR3 DNA: TGTGCCAGCAGCGTAGCAGGGGGGCCCTTCGATGAGCAGTTCTTC. It specifies CASSVAGGPFDEQFF.

This clone was counted only a few times. The V and J genes are TRBV4-2 and TRBJ2-3, with 8 bases aligning to TRBD2. The length of the CDR3 is 15 residues. V shed 2 bases, J shed 4 bases, and the junction held 5 bases outside the gene matches. Germline CDR1 is LGHNA and CDR2 is YNFKEQ. CDR3: CASSQSGSGSDTQYF. Here the CDR3 DNA reads TGTGCCAGCAGCCAAAGCGGGAGTGGTTCAGATACGCAGTATTTT.

This clone has a handful of counts. The rearrangement joins TRBV5-6 to TRBJ2-3, with 7 bases matching TRBD2. The germline V gene encodes CDR1 SGHDT and CDR2 YYEEEE. The CDR3 consists of 16 residues. The ends lost 1 base at V and 1 base at J; junction bases unmatched: 6. This CDR3 is CASSLRRESGTDTQYF. CDR3 DNA: TGTGCCAGCAGCTTGAGGCGGGAGTCGGGCACAGATACGCAGTATTTT.

The CDR3 sequence is CASSSTGVQPQHF. The CDR3 DNA is TGTGCCAGCAGCTCGACAGGGGTCCAGCCCCAGCATTTT. The chain employs TRBV7-2 and TRBJ1-5, with 8 bases that match TRBD1. J gave up 7 bases and V 4 bases, and 3 bases lay outside the gene matches. In germline, CDR1 is SGHTA, CDR2 FQGNSA. This CDR3 comprises 13 residues. Full variable domain (outside the CDR3, taken from reference TRBV7-2 and TRBJ1-5): GAGVSQSPSNKVTEKGKDVELRCDPISGHTALYWYRQSLGQGLEFLIYFQGNSAPDKSGLPSDRFSAERTGGSVSTLTIQRTQQEDSAVYLCASSSTGVQPQHFGDGTRLSIL.

The V and J genes are TRBV27 and TRBJ2-5; tentatively, D is TRBD1 (7 bases). Trimming removed 4 bases at V and 1 base at J, with 13 bases between. Germline V gives CDR1 MNHEY, CDR2 SMNVEV (reference sequence). The CDR3 length is 15 residues. CDR3 sequence (DNA): TGTGCCAGCAGTTCAGGGGGGCCCCTCCAAGAGACCCAGTACTTC. Protein: CASSSGGPLQETQYF.

The sample holds a few counts of this clone. This chain uses TRBV7-6 with TRBJ2-5; D is perhaps TRBD2 (6 bases). Germline V gene lookup returns CDR1 SGHVS and CDR2 FNYEAQ. V was cut by 0 bases and J by 5 bases, with 16 bases left in between. This CDR3 spans 16 amino acids. As DNA, the CDR3 is TGTGCCAGCAGCTTAGCGACACTAGCTGCCTGGGAGACCCAGTACTTC. Protein: CASSLATLAAWETQYF.

The chain recombines TRBV7-2 with TRBJ1-2; possible D gene TRBD1, 5 bases. This CDR3 has 14 amino acids. V was shortened by 5 bases and J by 2 bases, with 12 bases between the two germline ends. Germline CDR1 is SGHTA and CDR2 is FQGNSA. The CDR3 nucleotides are TGTGCCAGCAGCGCGCGGACAATAAACTATGGCTACACCTTC. Translated, it gives CASSARTINYGYTF.

This clone was detected a few times. This CDR3 reads CASSPGYTEAFF. The CDR3 DNA reads TGTGCCAGCAGTCCAGGTTACACTGAAGCTTTCTTT. The rearrangement joins TRBV28 to TRBJ1-1; D unresolved. Germline assignment: CDR1 MDHEN and CDR2 SYDVKM. V lost 5 bases and J lost 3, with 7 bases in between. CDR3 length: 12 amino acids.